This T cell receptor (beta chain) is drawn from a study of CD8 T cells in ankylosing spondylitis. Molecular-barcoded quantitative 5'-RACE produced these TCR beta libraries. MiXCR, applied by TCRdb to the 5' RACE reads, yields one record per CDR3 protein. Here the sample spans approximately 540,000 distinct CDR3 sequences, more than 9.5% being singletons. Findings and caveats of the study: A TCR beta motif of seven or eight highly homologous variants appeared characteristic of ankylosing spondylitis blood. Disease-linked clones reportedly showed significant enrichment in matched ankylosing spondylitis synovial fluid.

Note on this clonotype: Its antigen is unidentified.

This clonotype originated in a male donor with ankylosing spondylitis. Sequenced input: blood, either unsorted or a sorted T cell fraction (not recorded which).

In DNA, the CDR3 is TGTGCCAGCAGTTTATCGAGGGTAGGGTACGAGCAGTACTTC. Protein sequence: CASSLSRVGYEQYF. The chain recombines TRBV27 with TRBJ2-7; a possible D gene is TRBD2 (5 bases). Germline CDR1 MNHEY, CDR2 SMNVEV (reference sequence). V lost 0 bases and J lost 4, with 10 bases in between. This CDR3 comprises 14 residues.